The rows below give T cell receptor beta chains drawn from one sample of a study of T cell responses to AZD1222 COVID-19 vaccine. TCRdb's table, derived via immunoSEQ multiplex PCR, lists solely in-frame clones and lacks some. The sample carries approximately 150,000 clones, just over 90% recorded once. This material consisted of peripheral blood, taken on day 0 of AZD1222 vaccination. These receptors were collected from an adult in good health. Each CDR3 is given with its conserved first and last residue. D genes are given only for firm matches. A clone size is listed for some rows: how often the clone was seen (once, few, many), or a class if it is expanded.

v_call	d_call	j_call	clone_size	cdr3_nt	cdr3_aa
TRBV4-3	NA	TRBJ1-6	NA	TGCGCCAGCAGCCAAGTTGTGGGGAATTCACCCCTCCACTTT	CASSQVVGNSPLHF
TRBV21-1	NA	TRBJ1-6	NA	TGTGCCAGCAGCAAACCCCCAGGGGTTGATTCACCCCTCCACTTT	CASSKPPGVDSPLHF
TRBV7-9	TRBD1	TRBJ2-1	NA	TGTGCCAGCAGCGTACAGGGGGCTGGCAGCGATGAGCAGTTCTTC	CASSVQGAGSDEQFF
TRBV19	NA	TRBJ1-1	NA	TGTGCCAGTAGTATAGCTGGTACAGGTTACACTGAAGCTTTCTTT	CASSIAGTGYTEAFF
TRBV19	NA	TRBJ2-7	NA	TGTGCCAGTAGTATGACACTCCAGGGCCCCACGTACGAGCAGTACTTC	CASSMTLQGPTYEQYF
TRBV15	NA	TRBJ1-2	NA	TGTGCCACCAGCAGAGATATCAGGAACTATGGCTACACCTTC	CATSRDIRNYGYTF
TRBV7-8	NA	TRBJ1-5	NA	TGTGCCAGCAGCTTAGAGGAGCAGGGACGATTCCATCAGCCCCAGCATTTT	CASSLEEQGRFHQPQHF
TRBV4-2	TRBD2	TRBJ2-4	NA	TGTGCCAGCAGCCAAGCGGGGGGGGTTGCCAAAAACATTCAGTACTTC	CASSQAGGVAKNIQYF
TRBV7-3	TRBD2	TRBJ2-1	NA	TGTGCCAGCAGCCCCGCTTTGCGGGGGGGCTACAATGAGCAGTTCTTC	CASSPALRGGYNEQFF
TRBV15	TRBD2	TRBJ2-7	NA	TGTGCCACCAGCAGAGGCGGGTTGTGGACTAGCTCCTACGAGCAGTACTTC	CATSRGGLWTSSYEQYF
TRBV9	TRBD1	TRBJ2-3	NA	TGTGCCAGCAGCCCGAAACAGGGGCCTAGAGATACGCAGTATTTT	CASSPKQGPRDTQYF
TRBV12-3/TRBV12-4	NA	TRBJ1-6	NA	TGTGCCAGCGGGGCGGGGGCGGATTCACCCCTCCACTTT	CASGAGADSPLHF
TRBV18	NA	TRBJ2-4	NA	TGTGCCAGCTCACTACCGACAGGAGGACTCTCAATTCAGTACTTC	CASSLPTGGLSIQYF
TRBV14	TRBD1	TRBJ1-4	NA	TGTGCCAGCAGCGAGGGACAGGGAATTGCAACTAATGAAAAACTGTTTTTT	CASSEGQGIATNEKLFF
TRBV11-2	NA	TRBJ1-3	NA	TGTGCCAGCAGCTTAGACCCCTCTGGAAACACCATATATTTT	CASSLDPSGNTIYF
TRBV7-8	TRBD2	TRBJ2-2	NA	TGTGCCAGCAGCTTAGCTAGCGGGGGCACCGGGGAGCTGTTTTTT	CASSLASGGTGELFF
TRBV5-4	TRBD2	TRBJ2-1	NA	TGTGCCAGCAGCTTGGGTGGACTAGCGGGGGGAAAGGCGCAGTTCTTC	CASSLGGLAGGKAQFF
TRBV3-1/TRBV3-2	TRBD1	TRBJ1-1	NA	TGTGCCAGCACCCAAGGATTGACAGGGGGATACACTGAAGCTTTCTTT	CASTQGLTGGYTEAFF
TRBV6-5	TRBD1	TRBJ1-3	NA	TGTGCCACCGACAGGGACTCTGGAAACACCATATATTTT	CATDRDSGNTIYF
TRBV29-1	NA	TRBJ1-5	NA	TGCAGCGTTGATTCGGGGGCCAATCAGCCCCAGCATTTT	CSVDSGANQPQHF
TRBV9	NA	TRBJ2-1	NA	TGTGCCAGCAGCGTAGCCGGGTCCCTAACCCCCGAGCAGTTCTTC	CASSVAGSLTPEQFF
TRBV9	NA	TRBJ2-1	NA	TGTGCCAGCAGCCCCGTTGGAGTGGTCGGTGAGCAGTTCTTC	CASSPVGVVGEQFF
TRBV5-6	NA	TRBJ2-7	NA	TGTGCCAGCAGCTACAGACAGACCTCCTACGAGCAGTACTTC	CASSYRQTSYEQYF
TRBV19	TRBD2	TRBJ2-1	NA	TGTGCCAGTAAGCCCTCTATTAGCGGGGGGTTTTACAATGAGCAGTTCTTC	CASKPSISGGFYNEQFF
TRBV21-1	NA	TRBJ2-7	NA	TGTGCCAGCACCTTGGACAGGGGAGAGCAGTACTTC	CASTLDRGEQYF
TRBV5-5	NA	TRBJ2-7	once	TGTGCCAGCAGCTTGGTTCTTGGGCCAGACTACGAGCAGTACTTC	CASSLVLGPDYEQYF
TRBV5-1	NA	TRBJ2-1	NA	TGCGCCAGCAGCCCAGGGGGGACCTACAATGAGCAGTTCTTC	CASSPGGTYNEQFF
TRBV4-3	NA	TRBJ1-1	NA	TGCGCCAGCAGCCCGCATACCACAGGGCAGGACACTGAAGCTTTCTTT	CASSPHTTGQDTEAFF
TRBV13	NA	TRBJ1-5	NA	TGTGCCAGCAGCTTCAGCCAGGACTCTATCAGGCCCCAGCATTTT	CASSFSQDSIRPQHF
TRBV7-9	NA	TRBJ2-3	NA	TGTGCCAGCAGCATTGACGATACTGGAGATACGCAGTATTTT	CASSIDDTGDTQYF
TRBV4-1	NA	TRBJ2-2	NA	TGCGCCAGCAGCCAAGAGCAAGCGGCAAACACCGGGGAGCTGTTTTTT	CASSQEQAANTGELFF
TRBV7-2	TRBD1	TRBJ2-7	NA	TGTGCCAGCAGCTTATGGGGACAGGGGGACTACGAGCAGTACTTC	CASSLWGQGDYEQYF
TRBV7-9	NA	TRBJ2-7	NA	TGTGCCAGCAGCTTCCCCTCCGGGGGCCAATCCTACGAGCAGTACTTC	CASSFPSGGQSYEQYF
TRBV6-5	NA	TRBJ2-4	NA	TGTGCCAGCAGTTACGGTGGGGGATTAGCCAAAAACATTCAGTACTTC	CASSYGGGLAKNIQYF
TRBV30	TRBD1	TRBJ1-1	NA	TGTGCCTGGAGTCCCCGCCCGGGACAGGGGGCCAGGTGGACTGAAGCTTTCTTT	CAWSPRPGQGARWTEAFF
TRBV4-3	TRBD2	TRBJ2-5	once	TGCGCCAGCAGCCAAGAGGGGCGGGGGGACGAGACCCAGTACTTC	CASSQEGRGDETQYF
TRBV7-3	TRBD1	TRBJ1-2	once	TGTGCCAGCAGCTCCACGGGACAGGGGAGCTACACCTTC	CASSSTGQGSYTF
TRBV5-1	NA	TRBJ2-1	NA	TGCGCCAGCAGCTTGACGGGACAAGGACGGGTTGAGCAGTTCTTC	CASSLTGQGRVEQFF
TRBV14	NA	TRBJ1-6	NA	TGTGCCAGCAGCCGAGTGGGCGGAATCAATTCACCCCTCCACTTT	CASSRVGGINSPLHF